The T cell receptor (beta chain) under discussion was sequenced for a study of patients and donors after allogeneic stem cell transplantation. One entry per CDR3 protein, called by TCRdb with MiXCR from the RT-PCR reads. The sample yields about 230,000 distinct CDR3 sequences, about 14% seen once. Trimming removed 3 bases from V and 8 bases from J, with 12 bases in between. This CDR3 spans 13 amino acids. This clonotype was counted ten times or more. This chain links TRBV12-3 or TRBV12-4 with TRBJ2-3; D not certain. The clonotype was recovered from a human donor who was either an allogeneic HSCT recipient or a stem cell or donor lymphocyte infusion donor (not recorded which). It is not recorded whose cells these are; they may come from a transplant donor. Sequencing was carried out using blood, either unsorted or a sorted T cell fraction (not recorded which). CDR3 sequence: CASSLAGAATQYF. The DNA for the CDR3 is TGTGCCAGCAGTTTGGCTGGCGCCGCTACGCAGTATTTT.